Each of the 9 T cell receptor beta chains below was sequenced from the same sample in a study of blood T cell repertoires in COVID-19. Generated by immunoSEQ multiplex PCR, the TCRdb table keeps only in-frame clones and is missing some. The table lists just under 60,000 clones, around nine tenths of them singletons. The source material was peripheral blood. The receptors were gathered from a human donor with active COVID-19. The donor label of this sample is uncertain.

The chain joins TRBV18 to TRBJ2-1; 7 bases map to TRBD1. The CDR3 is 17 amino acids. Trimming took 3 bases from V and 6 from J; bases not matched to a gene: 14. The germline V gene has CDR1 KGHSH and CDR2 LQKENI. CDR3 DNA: TGTGCCAGCTCACCGAGTCAGGGGGTCATCGGAATCAATGAGCAGTTCTTC. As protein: CASSPSQGVIGINEQFF.

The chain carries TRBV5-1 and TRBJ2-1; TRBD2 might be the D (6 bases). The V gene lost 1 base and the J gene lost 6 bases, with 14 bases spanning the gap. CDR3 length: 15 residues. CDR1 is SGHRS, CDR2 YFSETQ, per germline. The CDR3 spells CASSLLAGRPNEQFF. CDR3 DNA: TGCGCCAGCAGCTTGTTGGCGGGACGCCCCAATGAGCAGTTCTTC.

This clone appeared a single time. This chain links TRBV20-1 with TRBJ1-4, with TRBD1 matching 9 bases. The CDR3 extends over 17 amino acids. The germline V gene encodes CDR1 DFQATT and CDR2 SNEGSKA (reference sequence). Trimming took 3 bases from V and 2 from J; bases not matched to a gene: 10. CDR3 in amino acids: CSASPTGTGSTNEKLFF. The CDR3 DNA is TGCAGTGCTAGTCCCACCGGGACAGGGTCGACTAATGAAAAACTGTTTTTT.

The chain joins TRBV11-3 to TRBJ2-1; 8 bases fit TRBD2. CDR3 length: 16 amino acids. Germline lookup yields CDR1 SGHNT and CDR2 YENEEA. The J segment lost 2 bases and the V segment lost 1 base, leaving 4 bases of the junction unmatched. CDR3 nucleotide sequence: TGTGCCAGCAGCTTAGGGAATAGCGGGGCCTACAATGAGCAGTTCTTC. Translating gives CASSLGNSGAYNEQFF.

CDR3 DNA: TGTGCCAGCTCACCACAGGACCTCGCGGGCGGGGAGCTGTTTTTT. This translates into CASSPQDLAGGELFF. The chain links TRBV18 to TRBJ2-2; TRBD2 might be the D (5 bases). This CDR3 comprises 15 residues. The V gene lost 1 base and the J gene lost 7 bases, with 13 bases spanning the gap. Germline V gene data show CDR1 as KGHSH and CDR2 as LQKENI.

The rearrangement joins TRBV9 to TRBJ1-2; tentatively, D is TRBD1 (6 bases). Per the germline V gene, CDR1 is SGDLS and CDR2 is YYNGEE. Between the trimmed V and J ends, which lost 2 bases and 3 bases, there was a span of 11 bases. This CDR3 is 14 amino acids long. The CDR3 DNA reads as TGTGCCAGCAGCGTTGTCCCAGGGGACTATGGCTACACCTTC. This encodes CASSVVPGDYGYTF.

The CDR3 reads CASSQTGDPNYGYTF. For the CDR3, the DNA is TGTGCCAGCAGCCAGACAGGGGACCCCAACTATGGCTACACCTTC. The chain employs TRBV6-6 and TRBJ1-2; 8 bases map to TRBD1. Trimming cost V 6 bases and J 2 bases; bases outside gene matches: 8. Germline V lookup: CDR1 MNHNY, CDR2 SVGAGI (reference sequence). This CDR3 is built from 15 residues.

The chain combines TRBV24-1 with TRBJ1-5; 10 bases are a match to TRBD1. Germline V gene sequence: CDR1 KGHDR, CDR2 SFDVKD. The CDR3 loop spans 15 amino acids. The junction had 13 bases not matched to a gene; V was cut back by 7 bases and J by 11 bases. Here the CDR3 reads CATRGGQGKVMTQHF. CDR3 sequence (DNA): TGTGCCACCAGGGGGGGACAGGGGAAGGTAATGACCCAGCATTTT.

CDR3 DNA sequence: TGCGCCAGCAGCTCCGGGACAGCCACCGGGGAGCTGTTTTTT. Protein product: CASSSGTATGELFF. The rearrangement links TRBV5-1 to TRBJ2-2; 7 bases fit TRBD1. V lost 3 bases, J lost 4 bases, and 3 bases stayed unmatched. Germline assignment: CDR1 SGHRS and CDR2 YFSETQ. This CDR3 has 14 amino acids.